What follows describes a single TCR beta chain. Its antigen is currently unknown. This record belongs to a study of OX40 agonist ivuxolimab in advanced cancers. Across the study: Patients took ivuxolimab, an agonistic anti-OX40 (CD134) antibody. Three patients got partial responses; one had hepatocellular carcinoma and two had cutaneous melanoma.

Findings and limits, study-wide: Some nonresponders also had low normalized T-cell clonal expansion.

TCRdb's copy holds only in-frame clones and misses some; the assay was immunoSEQ multiplex PCR. The repertoire includes about 72,000 clones, more than 80% of them detected once, and more than 0.8% sits in the top ten. Looked up from germline, CDR1 is LNHDA and CDR2 is SQIVND (reference sequence). The ends lost 4 bases at V and 7 bases at J; junction bases unmatched: 9. The CDR3 has 15 amino acids. People who had autoimmune disease history or systemic immunosuppression were excluded. The rearrangement joins TRBV19 to TRBJ2-1; the match to TRBD2 covers 8 bases. The source was CD4+ or CD8+ T cells sorted from blood, collected in a trial of the OX40 agonist ivuxolimab. The clonotype was recovered from an adult with an advanced solid tumor such as melanoma, head and neck, liver or kidney cancer. The CDR3 spells CASSTGSGSRNEQFF. The DNA of the CDR3 is TGTGCCAGTAGTACGGGAAGCGGGAGTAGAAATGAGCAGTTCTTC.